Listed here are 25 T cell receptor beta chains from one sample, sequenced in a study of cytomegalovirus exposure and HLA in healthy donors. Researchers ran the PCR with 60 Vbeta and 13 Jbeta primers. Only in-frame clones appear in the TCRdb table, and some are missing; sequencing was by immunoSEQ multiplex PCR. The table shows about 130,000 clones, with over 75% occurring only once. Material: PBMCs. These receptors were collected from a boy between 10 and 17 years old in good health and CMV-seronegative.

V is TRBV6-1 and J is TRBJ2-5, with TRBD1 as a possible D gene (6 bases). This CDR3 is 13 amino acids long. The V gene's germline CDR1 is MNHNS and CDR2 SASEGT. The V gene lost 6 bases and the J gene lost 4 bases, with 12 bases spanning the gap. The CDR3 coding sequence is TGTGCCAGCAGCGACAGGACACCAGAGACCCAGTACTTC. Translation: CASSDRTPETQYF.

For this clone: The junction does not match germline at one end; this may be a read error. The J gene is TRBJ2-7, the V gene TRBV27; 10 bases agree with TRBD1. The length of the CDR3 is 14 residues. Germline V gene lookup returns CDR1 MNHEY and CDR2 SMNVEV (reference sequence). The CDR3 nucleotides read TGTGCCAGCAGCCGGGACAGGGGAGGGGTAGGCTCCAGCTTC. This translates into CASSRDRGGVGSSF.

The genes are TRBV7-9 and TRBJ1-1; D not resolved. CDR1 SEHNR and CDR2 FQNEAQ come from the germline V gene (reference sequence). V was pared by 2 bases and J by 6 bases, with 7 bases between. This CDR3 is 12 amino acids long. The CDR3 DNA is TGTGCCAGCAGCTTATTAATCGCTGAAGCTTTCTTT. Amino acids: CASSLLIAEAFF.

The rearrangement uses TRBV5-1 and TRBJ2-1; 11 bases are shared with TRBD2. The CDR3 covers 17 residues. V gave up 4 bases and J gave up 4 bases; unmatched junction bases: 10. Germline CDR1 SGHRS, CDR2 YFSETQ. The DNA for the CDR3 is TGCGCCAGCAGCCCACCGGGACTAGCGGATTCTTACAATGAGCAGTTCTTC. Its protein product is CASSPPGLADSYNEQFF.

Only one count was recorded for this clone. A junction end diverges from the germline sequence, so it may reflect a read error. The chain recombines TRBV6-6 with TRBJ2-3, with 10 bases aligning to TRBD1. The germline CDR1 and CDR2 sequences are MNHNY and SVGAGI (reference sequence). There are 15 residues in the CDR3. CDR3 amino acids: CASNYPGQGRSTQYF. DNA of the CDR3: TGTGCCAGCAATTACCCGGGACAGGGGAGGAGTACGCAGTATTTT.

The rearrangement uses TRBV5-1 and TRBJ2-4; D unclear. V gave up 1 base and J gave up 3 bases, with 2 bases separating them. The CDR3 has 12 amino acids. CDR1 and CDR2 from the germline V gene are SGHRS and YFSETQ. CDR3 DNA: TGCGCCAGCAGCTTGCACAAAAACATTCAGTACTTC. It codes for CASSLHKNIQYF.

The V call is TRBV6-1, the J call TRBJ1-5; D gene ambiguous. Germline loops: CDR1 MNHNS, CDR2 SASEGT. This CDR3 is 15 amino acids long. Trimming left V 10 bases short and J 0 bases short, with 16 bases between. CDR3 in amino acids: CATSLGFYSNQPQHF. The DNA for the CDR3 is TGTGCCACCTCTCTAGGATTCTATAGCAATCAGCCCCAGCATTTT.

The chain combines TRBV7-9 with TRBJ1-2; tentatively, D is TRBD1 (6 bases). Trimming left V 4 bases short and J 4 bases short, with 10 bases between. The CDR3 totals 13 residues. Germline assignment: CDR1 SEHNR and CDR2 FQNEAQ (reference sequence). The CDR3 sequence is CASSSRGSYGYTF. The CDR3 coding sequence is TGTGCCAGCAGCTCGAGGGGGTCCTATGGCTACACCTTC.

The chain joins TRBV6-1 to TRBJ2-5; 7 nucleotides align to TRBD1. CDR1 MNHNS and CDR2 SASEGT come from the germline V gene. CDR3 length equals 13 residues. V shed 6 bases, J shed 5 bases, and the junction held 6 bases outside the gene matches. CDR3 sequence: CASSDRVRETQYF. The CDR3 DNA reads TGTGCCAGCAGCGACAGGGTTCGGGAGACCCAGTACTTC.

This clone was recorded once. CDR3 protein: CASSPLGRSGNTIYF. In nucleotides, the CDR3 is TGTGCCAGCAGCCCTCTCGGGAGGTCTGGAAACACCATATATTTT. V gene TRBV7-8 combines with J gene TRBJ1-3; D is unclear. V was pared by 5 bases and J by 1 base, with 12 bases between. This CDR3 has 15 residues. CDR1 SGHVS and CDR2 FQNEAQ come from the germline V gene.

The chain employs TRBV18 and TRBJ2-7; no definite D call. CDR3 length equals 14 residues. V shed 1 base and J shed 2 bases, with 9 bases lying between them. The germline CDR1 and CDR2 sequences are KGHSH and LQKENI. CDR3 residues: CASSPRPPTYEQYF. CDR3 DNA: TGTGCCAGCTCACCACGGCCCCCGACCTACGAGCAGTACTTC.

The chain couples TRBV6-1 to TRBJ2-7, with TRBD2 identical over 11 bases. Germline lookup yields CDR1 MNHNS and CDR2 SASEGT. Losses at the gene ends were 4 bases for V and 3 bases for J; bases not matched to a gene: 11. This CDR3 is 17 amino acids long. The CDR3 DNA reads TGTGCCAGCAGTGGAGGGAAGCTAGCGGGAGGTTACTACGAGCAGTACTTC. It codes for CASSGGKLAGGYYEQYF.

This clone turned up a few times. This sequence joins TRBV9 and TRBJ2-2, with TRBD2 identical over 8 bases. The CDR3 length is 17 residues. V gave up 3 bases and J gave up 7 bases; unmatched junction bases: 14. Germline CDR1 and CDR2: SGDLS and YYNGEE. The CDR3 loop reads CASSGNSGTSGSGELFF. CDR3 nucleotide sequence: TGTGCCAGCAGCGGAAACTCCGGGACTAGTGGTAGCGGGGAGCTGTTTTTT.

J is TRBJ1-2 and V is TRBV6-4, with no clear D. Trimming left V 6 bases short and J 8 bases short, with 7 bases between. CDR1 is MRHNA, CDR2 SNTAGT, per germline. The CDR3 contains 10 residues. The CDR3, as DNA: TGTGCCAGCAGCCTTCGGGGCTACACCTTC. Translation gives CASSLRGYTF.

The CDR3 reads CASSLATGVNTEAFF. Written as DNA, the CDR3 is TGTGCCAGTAGCCTGGCGACAGGGGTGAACACTGAAGCTTTCTTT. The J gene is TRBJ1-1, the V gene TRBV19, with 8 bases fitting TRBD1. The CDR3 is 15 residues long. The ends lost 6 bases at V and 0 bases at J; junction bases unmatched: 6. The V gene's germline CDR1 is LNHDA and CDR2 SQIVND (reference sequence).

The V gene is TRBV30, the J gene TRBJ2-2; 7 positions match TRBD2. The CDR3 has 18 residues. J gave up 4 bases and V 3 bases, and 17 bases lay outside the gene matches. Germline V gene lookup returns CDR1 GTSNPN and CDR2 SVGIG (reference sequence). CDR3 amino acids: CAWSKNRLGGSFTGELFF. CDR3 nucleotide sequence: TGTGCCTGGAGCAAGAATAGACTAGGCGGGAGTTTCACCGGGGAGCTGTTTTTT.

The chain is built from TRBV27 and TRBJ2-2; perhaps TRBD1 as D (5 bases). The CDR3 consists of 15 residues. The germline CDR1 and CDR2 sequences are MNHEY and SMNVEV (reference sequence). V was cut by 3 bases and J by 8 bases, with 16 bases left in between. For the CDR3, the DNA is TGTGCCAGCAGTTTCCTATCTGAAGGGGTGGGGGAGCTGTTTTTT. Translated: CASSFLSEGVGELFF.

The genes are TRBV27 and TRBJ2-1, with a possible D match to TRBD2 (6 bases). Per germline, CDR1 MNHEY and CDR2 SMNVEV (reference sequence). Trimming pared 5 bases from V and 8 bases from J, leaving 13 bases between. This CDR3 contains 13 residues. CDR3 protein: CASSPLAPHEQFF. The CDR3 coding sequence is TGTGCCAGCAGTCCTCTAGCGCCACATGAGCAGTTCTTC.

The gene calls are TRBV6-1 and TRBJ1-2; 9 positions agree with TRBD1. Trimming removed 8 bases from V and 0 bases from J; junction bases left unmatched: 7. The CDR3 sequence is 15 residues long. CDR1 and CDR2 from the germline V gene are MNHNS and SASEGT. The CDR3, as DNA: TGTGCCAGCCGGGACAGGGCCTCAGCTAACTATGGCTACACCTTC. This codes for CASRDRASANYGYTF.

The chain couples TRBV7-3 to TRBJ2-7; D may be TRBD2 (5 bases). Trimming left V 6 bases short and J 7 bases short, with 16 bases between. Germline CDR1 is SGHTA and CDR2 is FQGTGA. CDR3 size: 13 residues. This CDR3 is CASSYLAGGEQYF. The DNA for the CDR3 is TGTGCCAGCAGTTATCTAGCCGGCGGGGAGCAGTACTTC.

The CDR3 spells CASRLRDNEQFF. As DNA, the CDR3 is TGCGCCAGCAGGCTCAGGGACAATGAGCAGTTCTTC. The gene calls are TRBV10-1 and TRBJ2-1, with D perhaps matching TRBD1 (5 bases). Germline CDR1 WNHNN, CDR2 SYGVQD (reference sequence). The CDR3 runs 12 residues. V was clipped by 6 bases and J by 5 bases, with 8 bases between them.

The V gene is TRBV29-1, the J gene TRBJ2-3, with a weak D call TRBD1 (6 bases). Trimming pared 7 bases from V and 3 bases from J, leaving 11 bases between. From germline, CDR1 is SQVTM and CDR2 ANQGSEA. This CDR3 has 12 residues. The CDR3 spells CSAGVGTDTQYF. The CDR3 DNA reads TGCAGCGCAGGGGTTGGGACAGATACGCAGTATTTT.

The chain joins TRBV4-1 to TRBJ2-5, with D maybe TRBD1 (6 bases). The CDR3 is 15 residues long. The V end lost 1 base, the J end lost 4 bases, and 13 bases lay between the germline ends. The germline CDR1 and CDR2 sequences are MGHRA and YSYEKL. The CDR3 sequence: CASSQGSVGGETQYF. The CDR3 region has the DNA TGCGCCAGCAGCCAAGGATCGGTAGGGGGAGAGACCCAGTACTTC.

The chain recombines TRBV9 with TRBJ2-2, with TRBD2 identical over 9 bases. The germline CDR1 and CDR2 sequences are SGDLS and YYNGEE. The length of the CDR3 is 16 residues. V was clipped by 0 bases and J by 4 bases; unmatched bases: 4. This CDR3 reads CASSVGTSGLTGELFF. The CDR3 DNA reads TGTGCCAGCAGCGTAGGTACTAGCGGGCTCACCGGGGAGCTGTTTTTT. The whole variable domain, remainder taken from reference TRBV9 and TRBJ2-2, is DSGVTQTPKHLITATGQRVTLRCSPRSGDLSVYWYQQSLDQGLQFLIQYYNGEERAKGNILERFSAQQFPDLHSELNLSSLELGDSALYFCASSVGTSGLTGELFFGEGSRLTVL.

The V call is TRBV5-1, the J call TRBJ2-1, with D tentatively TRBD2 (6 bases). Germline CDR1 is SGHRS and CDR2 is YFSETQ. The CDR3 has 15 amino acids. The germline V and J ends were trimmed by 2 bases and 2 bases, with 11 bases remaining between them. In DNA, the CDR3 is TGCGCCAGCAGCTTTGCGGGGACCGCCTACAATGAGCAGTTCTTC. It yields the protein CASSFAGTAYNEQFF.